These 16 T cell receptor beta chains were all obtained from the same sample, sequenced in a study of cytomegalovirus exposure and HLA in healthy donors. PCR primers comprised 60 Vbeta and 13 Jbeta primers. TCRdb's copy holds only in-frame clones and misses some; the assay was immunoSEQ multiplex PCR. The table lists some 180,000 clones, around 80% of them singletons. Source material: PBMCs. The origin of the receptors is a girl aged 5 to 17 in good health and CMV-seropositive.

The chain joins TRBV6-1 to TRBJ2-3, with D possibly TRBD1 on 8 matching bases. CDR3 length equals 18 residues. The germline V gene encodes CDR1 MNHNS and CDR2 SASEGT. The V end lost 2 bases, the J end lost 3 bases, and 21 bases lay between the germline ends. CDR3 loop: CASSEFPPGGGSTDTQYF. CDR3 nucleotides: TGTGCCAGCAGTGAATTCCCCCCAGGGGGCGGGAGTACAGATACGCAGTATTTT.

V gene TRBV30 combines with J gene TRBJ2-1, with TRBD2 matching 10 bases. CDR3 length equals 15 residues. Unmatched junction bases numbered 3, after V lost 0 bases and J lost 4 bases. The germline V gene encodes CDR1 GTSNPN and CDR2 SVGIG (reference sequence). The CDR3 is CAWSVLAGFYNEQFF. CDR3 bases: TGTGCCTGGAGTGTACTAGCGGGATTTTACAATGAGCAGTTCTTC.

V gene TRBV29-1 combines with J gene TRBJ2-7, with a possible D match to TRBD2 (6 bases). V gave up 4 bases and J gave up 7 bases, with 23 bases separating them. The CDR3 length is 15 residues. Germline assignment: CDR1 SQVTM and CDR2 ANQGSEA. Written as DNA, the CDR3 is TGCAGCGTTGTGGCAACCGGGACGGGAGCAGGAGAGCAGTACTTC. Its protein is CSVVATGTGAGEQYF.

CDR3 sequence reads: CASSLVRQGAYEQYF. The DNA for the CDR3 is TGTGCCAGCAGCTTAGTTCGGCAGGGGGCGTACGAGCAGTACTTC. V gene TRBV13 combines with J gene TRBJ2-7; 8 nucleotides agree with TRBD1. V trimming: 1 base; J trimming: 4 bases; junction bases outside the gene matches: 6. The CDR3 length is 15 residues. The germline V gene encodes CDR1 PRHDT and CDR2 FYEKMQ (reference sequence).

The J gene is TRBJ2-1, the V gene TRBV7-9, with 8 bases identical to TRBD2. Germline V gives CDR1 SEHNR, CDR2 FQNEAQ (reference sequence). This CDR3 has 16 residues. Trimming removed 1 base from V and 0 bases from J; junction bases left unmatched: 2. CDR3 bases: TGTGCCAGCAGCTTAGACAGCGGGAGCTCCTACAATGAGCAGTTCTTC. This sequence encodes CASSLDSGSSYNEQFF.

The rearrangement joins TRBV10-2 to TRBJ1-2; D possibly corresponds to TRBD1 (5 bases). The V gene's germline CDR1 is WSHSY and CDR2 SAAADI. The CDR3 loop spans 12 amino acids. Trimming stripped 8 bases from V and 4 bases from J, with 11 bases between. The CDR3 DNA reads TGCGCCAGCGGGCAAGGGGCCTATGGCTACACCTTC. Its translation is CASGQGAYGYTF.

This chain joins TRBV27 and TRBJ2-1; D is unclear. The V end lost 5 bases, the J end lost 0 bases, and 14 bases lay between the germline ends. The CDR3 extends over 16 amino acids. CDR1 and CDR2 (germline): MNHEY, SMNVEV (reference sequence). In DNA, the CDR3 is TGTGCCAGCAGTCCCTTTAGCCTCAGCTCCTACAATGAGCAGTTCTTC. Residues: CASSPFSLSSYNEQFF.

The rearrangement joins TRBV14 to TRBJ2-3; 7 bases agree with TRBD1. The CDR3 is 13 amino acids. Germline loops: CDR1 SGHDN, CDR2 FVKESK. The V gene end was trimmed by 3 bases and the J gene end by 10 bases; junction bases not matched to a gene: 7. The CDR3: CASSQRGGRAQYF. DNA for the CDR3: TGTGCCAGCAGCCAGAGAGGGGGCAGGGCGCAGTATTTT.

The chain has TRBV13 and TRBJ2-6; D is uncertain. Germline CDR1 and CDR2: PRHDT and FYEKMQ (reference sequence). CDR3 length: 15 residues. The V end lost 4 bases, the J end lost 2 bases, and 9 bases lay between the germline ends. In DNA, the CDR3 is TGTGCCAGCAGCTCGAACACCGCTGGGGCCAACGTCCTGACTTTC. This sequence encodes CASSSNTAGANVLTF. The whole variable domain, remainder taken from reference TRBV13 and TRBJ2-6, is AAGVIQSPRHLIKEKRETATLKCYPIPRHDTVYWYQQGPGQDPQFLISFYEKMQSDKGSIPDRFSAQQFSDYHSELNMSSLELGDSALYFCASSSNTAGANVLTFGAGSRLTVL.

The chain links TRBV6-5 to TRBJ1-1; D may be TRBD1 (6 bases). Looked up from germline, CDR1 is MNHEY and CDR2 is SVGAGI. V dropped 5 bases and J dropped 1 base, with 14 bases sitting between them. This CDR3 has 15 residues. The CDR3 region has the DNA TGTGCCAGCAGTCGAACAGGGCCGGGGAACACTGAAGCTTTCTTT. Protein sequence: CASSRTGPGNTEAFF.

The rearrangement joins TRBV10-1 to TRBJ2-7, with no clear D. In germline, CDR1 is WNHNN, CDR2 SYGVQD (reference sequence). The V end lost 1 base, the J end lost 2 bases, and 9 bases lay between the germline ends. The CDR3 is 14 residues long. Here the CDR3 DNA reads TGCGCCAGCAGTGAGTTGGTCGGTACCTACGAGCAGTACTTC. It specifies CASSELVGTYEQYF.

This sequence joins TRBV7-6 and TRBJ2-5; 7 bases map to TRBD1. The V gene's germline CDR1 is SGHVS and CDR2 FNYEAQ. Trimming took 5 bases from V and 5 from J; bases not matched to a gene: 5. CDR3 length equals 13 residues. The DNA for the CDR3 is TGTGCCAGCAGCCTTACAGGGGCCGAGACCCAGTACTTC. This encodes CASSLTGAETQYF.

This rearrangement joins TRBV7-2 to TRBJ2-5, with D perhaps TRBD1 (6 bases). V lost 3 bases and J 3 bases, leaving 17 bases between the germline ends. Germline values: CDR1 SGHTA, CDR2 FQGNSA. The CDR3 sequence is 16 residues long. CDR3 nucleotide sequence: TGTGCCAGCAGCTTTCCCAGGACAGACGGGAAAGAGACCCAGTACTTC. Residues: CASSFPRTDGKETQYF.

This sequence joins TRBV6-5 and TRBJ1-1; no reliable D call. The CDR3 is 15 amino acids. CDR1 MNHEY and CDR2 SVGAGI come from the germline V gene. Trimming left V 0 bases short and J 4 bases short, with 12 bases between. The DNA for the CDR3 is TGTGCCAGCAGTTACTCTCCGGGGAAGGGCACTGAAGCTTTCTTT. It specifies CASSYSPGKGTEAFF.

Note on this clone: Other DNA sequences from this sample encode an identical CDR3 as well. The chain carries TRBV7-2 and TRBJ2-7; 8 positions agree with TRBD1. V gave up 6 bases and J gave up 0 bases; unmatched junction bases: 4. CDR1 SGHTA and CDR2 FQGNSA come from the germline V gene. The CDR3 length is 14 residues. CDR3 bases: TGTGCCAGCAGTTCCACAGGGGGCTCCTACGAGCAGTACTTC. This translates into CASSSTGGSYEQYF.

In nucleotides, the CDR3 is TGTGCCAGCAGCCCTCCGGGACAGGGAAGGGAGCAGTTCTTC. It translates to CASSPPGQGREQFF. The genes are TRBV11-2 and TRBJ2-1; TRBD1 matches at 9 bases. From germline, CDR1 is SGHAT and CDR2 FQNNGV. The CDR3 has 14 amino acids. The trim removed 5 bases at V and 10 bases at J, leaving 9 bases unmatched.